These T cell receptor beta chains were read from a single sample in a study of cytomegalovirus exposure and HLA in healthy donors. Libraries were prepared by immunoSEQ multiplex PCR; TCRdb keeps only in-frame clonotypes and omits some of them. This sample has some 110,000 clones, with approximately 86% found just once. The sequencing input was PBMCs. All receptors derive from a man between 18 and 35 years old in good health and CMV-seropositive. CDR3s leave out the opening cysteine and the closing phenylalanine or tryptophan. A D gene is named only where the DNA matches it firmly. Some rows mark clone size as missing; the rest say once, few, many or name a class of expanded clone.

v_gene	abundance	d_gene	j_gene	CDR3aa
TRBV11-2	.	.	TRBJ2-7	ASSLGPRVSEQY
TRBV11-2	once	.	TRBJ2-3	ASSLRILKGGDTQY
TRBV6-1	.	TRBD2	TRBJ2-3	ASSEEWRGFTDTQY
TRBV28	.	TRBD1	TRBJ1-6	ASSSPEGTGFSPLH
TRBV18	few	.	TRBJ1-6	ASSPQGEGSPLH
TRBV5-6	.	.	TRBJ2-7	ASSLAQGFFYEQY
TRBV5-6	.	.	TRBJ1-5	ASGQGTNSNQPQH
TRBV9	once	TRBD1	TRBJ1-6	ASSHRAPNIQGEFGSPLH
TRBV4-3	.	.	TRBJ1-3	ASSQDRGGNTIY
TRBV7-9	.	.	TRBJ2-7	ASEEDSSYEQY
TRBV6-1	.	TRBD2	TRBJ2-3	ASSEGEGADTQY
TRBV27	.	TRBD2	TRBJ2-1	ASSLERGPYNEQF
TRBV7-9	.	.	TRBJ2-2	ASSFLGSSGTGELF
TRBV18	.	.	TRBJ1-4	ASSPPAGGNEKLF
TRBV25-1	few	TRBD1	TRBJ1-2	ASSGQGPTNYGYT
TRBV6-5	.	TRBD1	TRBJ1-1	ASSTRTGGAF
TRBV11-2	once	TRBD1	TRBJ1-5	ASSKHPGTVSNQPQH
TRBV2	.	.	TRBJ1-1	ASIGAGRGTEAF
TRBV19	.	TRBD2	TRBJ2-7	ASSPSGGSYEQY
TRBV10-1	.	TRBD1	TRBJ2-3	ASSVGQGATDTQY
TRBV14	.	.	TRBJ1-4	ASSQSQGRKLF
TRBV10-2	.	.	TRBJ1-2	ASSDFAGYYGYT
TRBV4-2	.	TRBD2	TRBJ2-1	ASSQATSGEDEQF
TRBV5-1	.	TRBD1	TRBJ2-2	ASSFQTGGSGELF
TRBV7-2	.	TRBD1	TRBJ2-3	ASSKPGQIPRTQY
TRBV7-9	.	TRBD1	TRBJ1-6	ASSLGRTGSLSPLH
TRBV4-1	.	TRBD1	TRBJ1-4	ASSRLPTGTGNEKLF
TRBV27	.	.	TRBJ1-2	ASSSTPGGGGYT
TRBV5-1	.	TRBD2	TRBJ2-5	ASSEGGGAGVGTETQY
TRBV7-9	.	.	TRBJ2-4	ASSPVAFLTKNIQY
TRBV19	.	TRBD2	TRBJ2-5	ASSGRGGRETQY
TRBV6-1	many	TRBD2	TRBJ2-2	ASSGSGTTTLGGGELF
TRBV18	.	.	TRBJ2-1	ASSPATGTTNEQF
TRBV21-1	.	.	TRBJ1-1	ASSNPAQQHEAF
TRBV2	.	TRBD1	TRBJ1-2	ASSWDRGNYGYT
TRBV2	.	TRBD1	TRBJ2-1	ASGDRGRNEQF
TRBV10-1	.	TRBD1	TRBJ2-7	ASSRDRAYEQY
TRBV28	.	TRBD1	TRBJ1-5	ASSSGDRRNQPQH
TRBV27	.	TRBD2	TRBJ2-7	ASPRSGGLYEQY
TRBV7-9	.	.	TRBJ1-3	ASSPNRDSGNTIY
TRBV29-1	.	TRBD2	TRBJ2-2	SGSGVGTGELF
TRBV6-1	.	.	TRBJ1-1	ASSERSMNTEAF
TRBV11-2	.	TRBD2	TRBJ2-2	ASSLSGVGTGELF
TRBV5-6	once	.	TRBJ1-3	ASSRRRLENTIY
TRBV29-1	.	.	TRBJ2-7	SVVVSQYEQY
TRBV6-1	.	.	TRBJ1-1	ASSERVDTEAF
TRBV13	once	.	TRBJ2-4	ASSPGQGGNIQY
TRBV27	.	.	TRBJ1-2	ASSITVHGNYGYT
TRBV4-3	.	.	TRBJ2-5	ASSQDPGWGETQY
TRBV28	.	TRBD1	TRBJ1-2	ASRRSDRAAGYT
TRBV6-1	.	.	TRBJ2-7	ASRREDSSYEQY
TRBV2	.	TRBD1	TRBJ2-7	ASSGDRGDEQY
TRBV27	.	.	TRBJ1-1	ASSLRRVNTEAF
TRBV5-6	.	.	TRBJ2-7	ASSLDPVSYEQY
TRBV6-4	.	.	TRBJ1-5	ASSPGESNQPQH
TRBV30	.	.	TRBJ1-4	AWSGWRGSEKLF